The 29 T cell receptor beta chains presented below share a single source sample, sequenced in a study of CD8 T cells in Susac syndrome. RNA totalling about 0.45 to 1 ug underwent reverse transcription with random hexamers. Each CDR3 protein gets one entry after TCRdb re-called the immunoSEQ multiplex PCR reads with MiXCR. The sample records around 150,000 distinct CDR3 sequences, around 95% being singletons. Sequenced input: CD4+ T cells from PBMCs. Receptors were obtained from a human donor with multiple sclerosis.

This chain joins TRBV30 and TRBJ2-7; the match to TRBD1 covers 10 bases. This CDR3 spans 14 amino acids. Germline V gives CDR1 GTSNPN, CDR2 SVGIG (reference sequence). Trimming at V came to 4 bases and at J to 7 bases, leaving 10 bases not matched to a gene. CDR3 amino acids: CAWNPVTGGGEQYF. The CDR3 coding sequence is TGTGCCTGGAATCCCGTGACAGGGGGCGGAGAGCAGTACTTC.

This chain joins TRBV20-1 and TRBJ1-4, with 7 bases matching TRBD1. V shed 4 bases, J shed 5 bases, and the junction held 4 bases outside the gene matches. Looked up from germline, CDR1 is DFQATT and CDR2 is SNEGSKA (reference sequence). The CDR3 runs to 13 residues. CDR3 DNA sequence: TGCAGTGCTACGACAGGGACAAATGAAAAACTGTTTTTT. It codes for CSATTGTNEKLFF.

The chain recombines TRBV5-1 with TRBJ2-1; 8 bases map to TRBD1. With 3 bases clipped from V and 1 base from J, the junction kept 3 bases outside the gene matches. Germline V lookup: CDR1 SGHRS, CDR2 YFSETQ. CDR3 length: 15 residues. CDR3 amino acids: CASSSDRGSYNEQFF. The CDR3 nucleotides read TGCGCCAGCAGCTCCGACAGGGGTTCCTACAATGAGCAGTTCTTC.

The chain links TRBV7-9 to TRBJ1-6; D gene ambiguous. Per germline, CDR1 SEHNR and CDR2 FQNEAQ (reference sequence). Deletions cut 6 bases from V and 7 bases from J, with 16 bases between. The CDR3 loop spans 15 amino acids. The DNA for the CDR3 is TGTGCCAGCAGTACGGACCGGCATCTCAATTCACCCCTCCACTTT. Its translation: CASSTDRHLNSPLHF.

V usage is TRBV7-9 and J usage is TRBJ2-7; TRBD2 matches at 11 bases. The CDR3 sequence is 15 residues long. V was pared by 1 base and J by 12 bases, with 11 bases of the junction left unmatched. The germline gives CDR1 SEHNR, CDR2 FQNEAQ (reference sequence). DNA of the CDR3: TGTGCCAGCAGCTTAGTGGGGACTAGCGGAAGTGTGGCGTACTTC. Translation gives CASSLVGTSGSVAYF.

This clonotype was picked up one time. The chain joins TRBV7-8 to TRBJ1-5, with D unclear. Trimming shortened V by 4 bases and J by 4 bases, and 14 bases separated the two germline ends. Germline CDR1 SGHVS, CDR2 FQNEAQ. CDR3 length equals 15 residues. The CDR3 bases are TGTGCCAGCAGCTGGAACTCGGGCCCGAATCAGCCCCAGCATTTT. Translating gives CASSWNSGPNQPQHF. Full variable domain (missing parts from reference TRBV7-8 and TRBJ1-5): GAGVSQSPRYKVAKRGQDVALRCDPISGHVSLFWYQQALGQGPEFLTYFQNEAQLDKSGLPSDRFFAERPEGSVSTLKIQRTQQEDSAVYLCASSWNSGPNQPQHFGDGTRLSIL.

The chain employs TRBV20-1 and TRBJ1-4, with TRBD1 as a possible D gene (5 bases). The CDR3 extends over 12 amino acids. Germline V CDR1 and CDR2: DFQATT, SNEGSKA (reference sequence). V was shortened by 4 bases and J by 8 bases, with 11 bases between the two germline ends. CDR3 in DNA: TGCAGTGCTATGGACTGGGGCGAAAAACTGTTTTTT. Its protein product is CSAMDWGEKLFF.

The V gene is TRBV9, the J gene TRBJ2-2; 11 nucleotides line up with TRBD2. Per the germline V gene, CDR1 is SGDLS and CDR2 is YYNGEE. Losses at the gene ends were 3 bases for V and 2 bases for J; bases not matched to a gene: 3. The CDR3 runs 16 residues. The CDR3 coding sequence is TGTGCCAGCAGCGCTGGACTAGCGGGTAACACCGGGGAGCTGTTTTTT. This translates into CASSAGLAGNTGELFF.

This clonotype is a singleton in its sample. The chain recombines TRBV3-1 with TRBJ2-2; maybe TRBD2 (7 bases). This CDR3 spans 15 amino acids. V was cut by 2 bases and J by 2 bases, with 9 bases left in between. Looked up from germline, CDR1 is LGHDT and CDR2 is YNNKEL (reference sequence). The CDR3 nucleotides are TGTGCCAGCAGCCAATGGGGGGGCAACACCGGGGAGCTGTTTTTT. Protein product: CASSQWGGNTGELFF.

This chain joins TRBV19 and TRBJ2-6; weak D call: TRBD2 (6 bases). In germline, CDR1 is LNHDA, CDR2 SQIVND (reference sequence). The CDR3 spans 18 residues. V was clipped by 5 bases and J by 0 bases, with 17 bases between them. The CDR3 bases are TGTGCCAGTAGTCGACCAAACCCGGGACTCTCTGGGGCCAACGTCCTGACTTTC. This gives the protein CASSRPNPGLSGANVLTF.

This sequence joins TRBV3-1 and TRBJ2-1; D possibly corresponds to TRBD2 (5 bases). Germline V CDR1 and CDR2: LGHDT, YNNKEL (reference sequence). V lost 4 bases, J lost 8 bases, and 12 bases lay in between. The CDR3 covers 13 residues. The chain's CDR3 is CASSPRQRDEQFF. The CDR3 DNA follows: TGTGCCAGCAGCCCCCGGCAGAGGGATGAGCAGTTCTTC.

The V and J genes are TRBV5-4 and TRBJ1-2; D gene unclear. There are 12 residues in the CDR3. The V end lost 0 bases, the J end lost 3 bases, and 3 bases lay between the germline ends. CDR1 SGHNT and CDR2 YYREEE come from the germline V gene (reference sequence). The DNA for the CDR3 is TGTGCCAGCAGCTTGGATGACTATGGCTACACCTTC. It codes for CASSLDDYGYTF.

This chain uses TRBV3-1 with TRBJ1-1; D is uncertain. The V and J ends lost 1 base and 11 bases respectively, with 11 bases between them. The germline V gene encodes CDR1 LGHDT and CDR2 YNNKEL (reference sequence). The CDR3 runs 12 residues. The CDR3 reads CASSQVYQKAFF. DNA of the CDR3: TGTGCCAGCAGCCAAGTGTACCAGAAGGCTTTCTTT.

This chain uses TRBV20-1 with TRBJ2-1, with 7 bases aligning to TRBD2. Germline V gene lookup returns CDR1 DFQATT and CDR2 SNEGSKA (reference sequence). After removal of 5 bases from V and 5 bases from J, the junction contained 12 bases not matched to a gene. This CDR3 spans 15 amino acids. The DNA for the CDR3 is TGCAGTGCTGGCCCGTTAGCGGGTCGCAACAATGAGCAGTTCTTC. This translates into CSAGPLAGRNNEQFF.

The CDR3 region is CASSRGDPLKEQFF. Here the CDR3 DNA reads TGTGCCAGCAGCCGGGGGGACCCGTTGAAGGAGCAGTTCTTC. J is TRBJ2-1 and V is TRBV3-1; perhaps TRBD2 as D (6 bases). This CDR3 comprises 14 residues. The ends were cut back, 4 bases at V and 10 bases at J, with 17 bases in the middle. CDR1 and CDR2 (germline): LGHDT, YNNKEL (reference sequence).

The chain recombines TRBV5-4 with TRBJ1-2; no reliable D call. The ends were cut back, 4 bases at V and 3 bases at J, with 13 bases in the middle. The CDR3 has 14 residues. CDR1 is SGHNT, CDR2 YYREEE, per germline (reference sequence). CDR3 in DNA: TGTGCCAGCAGCCCGGGGATTGACTACTATGGCTACACCTTC. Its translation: CASSPGIDYYGYTF.

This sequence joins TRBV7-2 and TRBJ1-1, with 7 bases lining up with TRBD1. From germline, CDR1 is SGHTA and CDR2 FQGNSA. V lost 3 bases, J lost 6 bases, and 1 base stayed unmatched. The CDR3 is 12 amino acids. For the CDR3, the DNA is TGTGCCAGCAGCTTTACAGGGGCTGAAGCTTTCTTT. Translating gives CASSFTGAEAFF.

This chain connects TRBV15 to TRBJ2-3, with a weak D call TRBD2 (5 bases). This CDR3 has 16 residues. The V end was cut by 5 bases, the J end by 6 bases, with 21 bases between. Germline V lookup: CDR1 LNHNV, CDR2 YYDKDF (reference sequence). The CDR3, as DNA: TGTGCCACCAGCCCCCGAAGAGCGGATGTCCGGGATACGCAGTATTTT. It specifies CATSPRRADVRDTQYF.

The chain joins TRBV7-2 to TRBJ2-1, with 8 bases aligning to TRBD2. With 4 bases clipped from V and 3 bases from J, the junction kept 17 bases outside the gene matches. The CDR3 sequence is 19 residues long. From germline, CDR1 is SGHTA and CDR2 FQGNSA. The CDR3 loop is CASSSLLAGEPRSYNEQFF. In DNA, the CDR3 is TGTGCCAGCAGCTCCCTTCTAGCGGGTGAACCTCGAAGCTACAATGAGCAGTTCTTC.

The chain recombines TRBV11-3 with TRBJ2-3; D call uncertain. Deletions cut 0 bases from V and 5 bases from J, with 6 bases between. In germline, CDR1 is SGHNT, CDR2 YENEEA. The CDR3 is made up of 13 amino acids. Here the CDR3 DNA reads TGTGCCAGCAGCTTAGATCTAGGAGATACGCAGTATTTT. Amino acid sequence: CASSLDLGDTQYF.

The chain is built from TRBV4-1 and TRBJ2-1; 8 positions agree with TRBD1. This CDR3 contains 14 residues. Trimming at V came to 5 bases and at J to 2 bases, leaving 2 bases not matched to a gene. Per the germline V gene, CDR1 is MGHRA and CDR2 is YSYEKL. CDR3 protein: CASSRQGTYNEQFF. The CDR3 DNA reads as TGCGCCAGCAGCAGACAGGGGACCTACAATGAGCAGTTCTTC.

The CDR3 region is CSARGAGSRYGYTF. CDR3 coding DNA: TGCAGTGCTAGAGGGGCAGGTTCCAGGTATGGCTACACCTTC. This chain connects TRBV20-1 to TRBJ1-2; no clear D. Germline CDR1 is DFQATT and CDR2 is SNEGSKA (reference sequence). Deletions cut 1 base from V and 5 bases from J, with 14 bases between. The length of the CDR3 is 14 residues.

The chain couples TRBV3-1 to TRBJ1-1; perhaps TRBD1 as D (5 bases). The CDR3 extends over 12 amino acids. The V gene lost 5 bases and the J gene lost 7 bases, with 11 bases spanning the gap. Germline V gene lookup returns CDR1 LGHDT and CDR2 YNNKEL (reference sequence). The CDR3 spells CASSEMRGEAFF. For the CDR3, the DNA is TGTGCCAGCAGCGAAATGAGGGGTGAAGCTTTCTTT.

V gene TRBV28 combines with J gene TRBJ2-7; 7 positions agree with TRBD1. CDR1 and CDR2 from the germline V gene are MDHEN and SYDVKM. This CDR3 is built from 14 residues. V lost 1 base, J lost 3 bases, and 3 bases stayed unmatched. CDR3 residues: CASSLSQGSYEQYF. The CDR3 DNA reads TGTGCCAGCAGTTTATCACAGGGGAGCTACGAGCAGTACTTC.

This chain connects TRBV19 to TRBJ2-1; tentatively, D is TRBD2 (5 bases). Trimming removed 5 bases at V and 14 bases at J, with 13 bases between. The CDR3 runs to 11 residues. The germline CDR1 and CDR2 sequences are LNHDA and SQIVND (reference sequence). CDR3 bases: TGTGCCAGTAGTTACCGGGATACAGAGTTCTTC. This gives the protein CASSYRDTEFF.

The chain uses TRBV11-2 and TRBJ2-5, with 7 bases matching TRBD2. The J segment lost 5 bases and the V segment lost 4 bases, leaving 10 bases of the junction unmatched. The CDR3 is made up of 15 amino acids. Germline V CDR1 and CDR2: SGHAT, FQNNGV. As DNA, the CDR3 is TGTGCCAGCAGCTCCCAGCGGGGCACGTGGGAGACCCAGTACTTC. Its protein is CASSSQRGTWETQYF.

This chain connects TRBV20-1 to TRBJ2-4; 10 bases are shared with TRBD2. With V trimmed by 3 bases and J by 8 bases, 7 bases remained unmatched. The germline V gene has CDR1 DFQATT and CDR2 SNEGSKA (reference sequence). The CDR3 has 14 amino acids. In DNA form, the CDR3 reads TGCAGTGCTAGCGCTAGCGGGAGAGCGGACATTCAGTACTTC. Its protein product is CSASASGRADIQYF.

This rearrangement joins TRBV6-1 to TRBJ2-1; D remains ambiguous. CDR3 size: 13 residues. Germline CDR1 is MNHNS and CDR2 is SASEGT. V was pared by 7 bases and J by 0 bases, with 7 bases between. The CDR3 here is CASMAPSYNEQFF. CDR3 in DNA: TGTGCCAGCATGGCCCCCTCCTACAATGAGCAGTTCTTC.

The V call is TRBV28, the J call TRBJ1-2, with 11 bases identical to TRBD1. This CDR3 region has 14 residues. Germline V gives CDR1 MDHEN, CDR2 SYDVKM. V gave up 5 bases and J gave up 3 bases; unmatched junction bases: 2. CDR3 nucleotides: TGTGCCAGCAGTCGGACAGGGGGCTACTATGGCTACACCTTC. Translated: CASSRTGGYYGYTF.